These T cell receptor beta chains were read from a single sample in a study of blood T cell repertoires in COVID-19. Measured with immunoSEQ multiplex PCR; TCRdb has only the in-frame clones, and not every one. The repertoire includes roughly 70,000 clones, 76% of them detected once, and 14% to 15% sits in the top ten. Material for sequencing was peripheral blood. Receptor source: a man aged 55 to 70 with COVID-19, enrolled during active disease. Both conserved end residues are part of each CDR3. The D gene is left open where the match is weak. Clone size, where shown, is once, few, many, or a class for clones that have expanded.

clone_size: -
j_call: TRBJ1-6
d_call: TRBD1
v_call: TRBV30
cdr3_length: 13
cdr3_nt: TGTGCCTGGAGTATCCAGGGGGCCTCACCCCTCCACTTT
cdr3_aa: CAWSIQGASPLHF

clone_size: -
j_call: TRBJ2-5
d_call: TRBD2
v_call: TRBV5-5
cdr3_length: 17
cdr3_nt: TGTGCCAGCAGCTTGGCTTACGCGGGGGTGGCTGGTGAGACCCAGTACTTC
cdr3_aa: CASSLAYAGVAGETQYF

clone_size: -
j_call: TRBJ1-2
d_call: -
v_call: TRBV24-1
cdr3_length: 16
cdr3_nt: TGTGCCACCAGTGAATCTACCCCCGCGGGGGTGGTAGGCTACACCTTC
cdr3_aa: CATSESTPAGVVGYTF

clone_size: -
j_call: TRBJ2-7
d_call: -
v_call: TRBV6-1
cdr3_length: 15
cdr3_nt: TGTGCCAGCAGTGAAGGGGGATCGACAGCCTACGAGCAGTACTTC
cdr3_aa: CASSEGGSTAYEQYF

clone_size: few
j_call: TRBJ1-2
d_call: -
v_call: TRBV6-2/TRBV6-3
cdr3_length: 14
cdr3_nt: TGTGCCAGCAGTTACTCGCACAGGGAGTATGGCTACACCTTC
cdr3_aa: CASSYSHREYGYTF

clone_size: -
j_call: TRBJ1-6
d_call: -
v_call: TRBV6-5
cdr3_length: 14
cdr3_nt: TGTGCCAGCAGCACCAGGCAGGTTTACTCACCCCTCCACTTT
cdr3_aa: CASSTRQVYSPLHF

clone_size: -
j_call: TRBJ2-1
d_call: -
v_call: TRBV5-1
cdr3_length: 14
cdr3_nt: TGCGCCAGCAGCTTGAGCGTCACCTACAATGAGCAGTTCTTC
cdr3_aa: CASSLSVTYNEQFF

clone_size: few
j_call: TRBJ1-4
d_call: -
v_call: TRBV29-1
cdr3_length: 13
cdr3_nt: TGCAGCGTTAGCACCCTAGGAGGTGAAAAACTGTTTTTT
cdr3_aa: CSVSTLGGEKLFF

clone_size: -
j_call: TRBJ2-3
d_call: TRBD2
v_call: TRBV10-3
cdr3_length: 16
cdr3_nt: TGTGCCATCAGCCCCTACATAGCGGGGGGCCTCAATACGCAGTATTTT
cdr3_aa: CAISPYIAGGLNTQYF

clone_size: -
j_call: TRBJ2-1
d_call: -
v_call: TRBV24-1
cdr3_length: 15
cdr3_nt: TGTGCCACCAGTGATTTGCGAAGCTTCCACAATGAGCAGTTCTTC
cdr3_aa: CATSDLRSFHNEQFF

clone_size: once
j_call: TRBJ2-7
d_call: TRBD1
v_call: TRBV6-5
cdr3_length: 12
cdr3_nt: TGTGCCAGCACCTGGGACAGGCAAAGGGGGAACTTC
cdr3_aa: CASTWDRQRGNF

clone_size: -
j_call: TRBJ2-7
d_call: -
v_call: TRBV28
cdr3_length: 13
cdr3_nt: TGTGCCAGCAGTGCCTCGGGGGTGGGCGAGCAGTACTTC
cdr3_aa: CASSASGVGEQYF

clone_size: -
j_call: TRBJ1-2
d_call: TRBD1
v_call: TRBV6-6
cdr3_length: 14
cdr3_nt: TGTGCCAGCAGTTACGCCGGGACAGAGTATGGCTACACCTTC
cdr3_aa: CASSYAGTEYGYTF

clone_size: few
j_call: TRBJ2-2
d_call: TRBD2
v_call: TRBV24-1
cdr3_length: 16
cdr3_nt: TGTGCCACCAGTGACATAAGCGGGGGCCAGACCGGGGAGCTGTTTTTT
cdr3_aa: CATSDISGGQTGELFF

clone_size: -
j_call: TRBJ1-4
d_call: -
v_call: TRBV27
cdr3_length: 14
cdr3_nt: TGTGCCAGCAGTCCCAGGGACAACTCAAGGGGGCTGTTTTTT
cdr3_aa: CASSPRDNSRGLFF

clone_size: -
j_call: TRBJ2-2
d_call: TRBD1
v_call: TRBV6-5
cdr3_length: 14
cdr3_nt: TGTGCCAGCAGTCGACAGGGAACCACCGGGGAGCTGTTTTTT
cdr3_aa: CASSRQGTTGELFF

clone_size: once
j_call: TRBJ2-4
d_call: -
v_call: TRBV6-5
cdr3_length: 15
cdr3_nt: TGTGCCAGCAGTTACGGGGCGCCCTATCGGGACATTCAGTACTTC
cdr3_aa: CASSYGAPYRDIQYF

clone_size: -
j_call: TRBJ1-3
d_call: -
v_call: TRBV5-1
cdr3_length: 16
cdr3_nt: TGCGCCAGCAGTCCAAACACCGGGAACTCTGGAAACACCATATATTTT
cdr3_aa: CASSPNTGNSGNTIYF

clone_size: -
j_call: TRBJ2-1
d_call: -
v_call: TRBV9
cdr3_length: 16
cdr3_nt: TGTGCCAGCAGCGTAGATAGACTAGGGTTAGTGGGTGAGCAGTTCTTC
cdr3_aa: CASSVDRLGLVGEQFF

clone_size: -
j_call: TRBJ1-4
d_call: -
v_call: TRBV6-5
cdr3_length: 15
cdr3_nt: TGTGCCAGCAGCCTAACAGGGTTAACTAATGAAAAACTGTTTTTT
cdr3_aa: CASSLTGLTNEKLFF

clone_size: -
j_call: TRBJ2-7
d_call: TRBD1
v_call: TRBV9
cdr3_length: 15
cdr3_nt: TGTGCCAGCAGCGCAACAGGGGACAGGGGTTACGAGCAGTACTTC
cdr3_aa: CASSATGDRGYEQYF

clone_size: -
j_call: TRBJ1-1
d_call: -
v_call: TRBV2
cdr3_length: 12
cdr3_nt: TGTGCCAGCAGCGCCCATAGACAGCGAGCTTTCTTT
cdr3_aa: CASSAHRQRAFF

clone_size: medium-sized
j_call: TRBJ2-7
d_call: TRBD2
v_call: TRBV29-1
cdr3_length: 14
cdr3_nt: TGCAGCGTCGCTCCGACTAGCGGGCCGTACGAGCAGTACTTC
cdr3_aa: CSVAPTSGPYEQYF

clone_size: many
j_call: TRBJ1-1
d_call: TRBD1
v_call: TRBV6-5
cdr3_length: 12
cdr3_nt: TGTGCCAGCACCAACAGGGGGTTGATGGCTTTCTTT
cdr3_aa: CASTNRGLMAFF

clone_size: -
j_call: TRBJ2-7
d_call: TRBD1
v_call: TRBV5-6
cdr3_length: 16
cdr3_nt: TGTGCCAGCAGCTTGGAAACGGGGACAGGGTTTATCGAGCAGTACTTC
cdr3_aa: CASSLETGTGFIEQYF

clone_size: -
j_call: TRBJ2-5
d_call: -
v_call: TRBV5-1
cdr3_length: 15
cdr3_nt: TGCGCCAGCAGCTCTGGGCGGGGACGGGCAGAGACCCAGTACTTC
cdr3_aa: CASSSGRGRAETQYF

clone_size: -
j_call: TRBJ2-5
d_call: -
v_call: TRBV2
cdr3_length: 14
cdr3_nt: TGTGCCAGCATGCGGTCTAGCGCCGGGGGGACCCAGTACTTC
cdr3_aa: CASMRSSAGGTQYF

clone_size: -
j_call: TRBJ1-2
d_call: TRBD1
v_call: TRBV27
cdr3_length: 14
cdr3_nt: TGTGCCAGCAGTTTCCAGGGACAGTCTTCTGGCTACACCTTC
cdr3_aa: CASSFQGQSSGYTF

clone_size: -
j_call: TRBJ2-2
d_call: TRBD1
v_call: TRBV11-1
cdr3_length: 16
cdr3_nt: TGTGCCAGCAGCTTGGGACAGGGTGTCGACACCGGGGAGCTGTTTTTT
cdr3_aa: CASSLGQGVDTGELFF

clone_size: -
j_call: TRBJ2-3
d_call: TRBD2
v_call: TRBV10-3
cdr3_length: 14
cdr3_nt: TGTGCCATCAGTGAAGGGAGGGCCTATGATACGCAGTATTTT
cdr3_aa: CAISEGRAYDTQYF

clone_size: -
j_call: TRBJ2-7
d_call: TRBD2
v_call: TRBV6-4
cdr3_length: 15
cdr3_nt: TGTGCCAGCAGCGCTACCGGGACTAGTTCTAGCGAGCAGTACTTC
cdr3_aa: CASSATGTSSSEQYF

clone_size: -
j_call: TRBJ2-3
d_call: TRBD1
v_call: TRBV2
cdr3_length: 16
cdr3_nt: TGTGCCAGCAGTGAAGGAGGACAGGTGTACACAGATACGCAGTATTTT
cdr3_aa: CASSEGGQVYTDTQYF

clone_size: -
j_call: TRBJ1-2
d_call: -
v_call: TRBV30
cdr3_length: 14
cdr3_nt: TGTGCCTGGACCCCCGGGGTTTTGGGCTATGGCTACACCTTC
cdr3_aa: CAWTPGVLGYGYTF

clone_size: -
j_call: TRBJ2-1
d_call: -
v_call: TRBV15
cdr3_length: 13
cdr3_nt: TGTGCCACCAGCAGAGATCGGCGGGGTGAGCAGTTCTTC
cdr3_aa: CATSRDRRGEQFF

clone_size: -
j_call: TRBJ2-3
d_call: -
v_call: TRBV6-5
cdr3_length: 15
cdr3_nt: TGTGCCAGCAGGTCCCCGCACTCGGGGGCAGATACGCAGTATTTT
cdr3_aa: CASRSPHSGADTQYF

clone_size: -
j_call: TRBJ2-5
d_call: TRBD2
v_call: TRBV5-1
cdr3_length: 17
cdr3_nt: TGCGCCAGCAGCTTGGATCCTCTAGCGGGAGAGGGAGAGACCCAGTACTTC
cdr3_aa: CASSLDPLAGEGETQYF

clone_size: -
j_call: TRBJ2-1
d_call: -
v_call: TRBV27
cdr3_length: 16
cdr3_nt: TGTGCCAGCAGTGGCCGGGGTAGTGTTTTCTACAATGAGCAGTTCTTC
cdr3_aa: CASSGRGSVFYNEQFF

clone_size: -
j_call: TRBJ2-5
d_call: TRBD2
v_call: TRBV10-3
cdr3_length: 13
cdr3_nt: TGTGCCATCACCCCCGGGAGGGCGGAGACCCAGTACTTC
cdr3_aa: CAITPGRAETQYF

clone_size: -
j_call: TRBJ1-6
d_call: -
v_call: TRBV2
cdr3_length: 14
cdr3_nt: TGTGCCAGCAGGCCGGGACAAGTCGGTTCACCCCTCCACTTT
cdr3_aa: CASRPGQVGSPLHF

clone_size: few
j_call: TRBJ1-6
d_call: -
v_call: TRBV3-1/TRBV3-2
cdr3_length: 15
cdr3_nt: TGTGCCAGCAGCCCGATCGGGCAGGGAAAGTCACCCCTCCACTTT
cdr3_aa: CASSPIGQGKSPLHF

clone_size: few
j_call: TRBJ1-2
d_call: -
v_call: TRBV19
cdr3_length: 12
cdr3_nt: TGTGCCAGTAGTAACAGCGGCTATGGCTACACCTTC
cdr3_aa: CASSNSGYGYTF

clone_size: -
j_call: TRBJ1-3
d_call: -
v_call: TRBV5-1
cdr3_length: 16
cdr3_nt: TGCGCCAGCAGCGCTGAACAGGGATACTCTGGAAACACCATATATTTT
cdr3_aa: CASSAEQGYSGNTIYF

clone_size: -
j_call: TRBJ1-1
d_call: -
v_call: TRBV29-1
cdr3_length: 13
cdr3_nt: TGCAGCGTTCTAAGGGAGGCTAACACTGAAGCTTTCTTT
cdr3_aa: CSVLREANTEAFF

clone_size: -
j_call: TRBJ2-3
d_call: -
v_call: TRBV29-1
cdr3_length: 13
cdr3_nt: TGCAGCGTTACCAGGGAAGGAACAGATACGCAGTATTTT
cdr3_aa: CSVTREGTDTQYF

clone_size: -
j_call: TRBJ2-1
d_call: -
v_call: TRBV13
cdr3_length: 13
cdr3_nt: TGTGCCAGCAGCTTAGAGGACTTGAATGAGCAGTTCTTC
cdr3_aa: CASSLEDLNEQFF

clone_size: -
j_call: TRBJ2-5
d_call: -
v_call: TRBV3-1/TRBV3-2
cdr3_length: 11
cdr3_nt: TGTGCCAGCAGCCAAGGGCTGACCCAGTACTTC
cdr3_aa: CASSQGLTQYF

clone_size: -
j_call: TRBJ2-1
d_call: -
v_call: TRBV6-2/TRBV6-3
cdr3_length: 14
cdr3_nt: TGTGCCAGCAGTTACCCTCGGGTCAACAATGAGCAGTTCTTC
cdr3_aa: CASSYPRVNNEQFF

clone_size: -
j_call: TRBJ2-5
d_call: TRBD1
v_call: TRBV5-1
cdr3_length: 15
cdr3_nt: TGCGCCAGCAGCTTGGTGGGACAGGGACAAGAGACCCAGTACTTC
cdr3_aa: CASSLVGQGQETQYF

clone_size: -
j_call: TRBJ1-2
d_call: TRBD1
v_call: TRBV7-9
cdr3_length: 14
cdr3_nt: TGTGCCGGCAGCCCCCGGACAGGGGGCGGGGGCTACACCTTC
cdr3_aa: CAGSPRTGGGGYTF

clone_size: -
j_call: TRBJ2-4
d_call: TRBD2
v_call: TRBV5-1
cdr3_length: 15
cdr3_nt: TGCGCCAGCAGCTTTGGGGCTAGCGGGAGAAACATTCAGTACTTC
cdr3_aa: CASSFGASGRNIQYF

clone_size: -
j_call: TRBJ2-4
d_call: TRBD2
v_call: TRBV14
cdr3_length: 18
cdr3_nt: TGTGCCAGCAGCCAACGTTCGGGACTAGCGGGAGTCAAAAACATTCAGTACTTC
cdr3_aa: CASSQRSGLAGVKNIQYF

clone_size: -
j_call: TRBJ2-3
d_call: -
v_call: TRBV5-5
cdr3_length: 16
cdr3_nt: TGTGCCAGCAGCCCTAGAACCGGGGGAAGCACAGATACGCAGTATTTT
cdr3_aa: CASSPRTGGSTDTQYF

clone_size: -
j_call: TRBJ2-1
d_call: TRBD2
v_call: TRBV13
cdr3_length: 15
cdr3_nt: TGTGCCAGCAGCTTGGGACTAGGATCTTACAACGAGCAGTTCTTC
cdr3_aa: CASSLGLGSYNEQFF

clone_size: -
j_call: TRBJ1-2
d_call: TRBD1
v_call: TRBV6-5
cdr3_length: 13
cdr3_nt: TGTGCCAGCACTCGGGACAGGGAGAATGGCTACACCTTC
cdr3_aa: CASTRDRENGYTF

clone_size: -
j_call: TRBJ1-6
d_call: -
v_call: TRBV6-4
cdr3_length: 17
cdr3_nt: TGTGCCAGCAGTAGTCCCGAGGGTGGCTCCTATAATTCACCCCTCCACTTT
cdr3_aa: CASSSPEGGSYNSPLHF

clone_size: -
j_call: TRBJ1-1
d_call: -
v_call: TRBV2
cdr3_length: 11
cdr3_nt: TGTGCCAGCAGCGGCCAGGGTGAAGCTTTCTTT
cdr3_aa: CASSGQGEAFF

clone_size: -
j_call: TRBJ2-1
d_call: TRBD1
v_call: TRBV6-5
cdr3_length: 15
cdr3_nt: TGTGCCAGCTTTGACAGGGGCGGGCCTACCAATGAGCAGTTCTTC
cdr3_aa: CASFDRGGPTNEQFF

clone_size: once
j_call: TRBJ1-2
d_call: TRBD1
v_call: TRBV5-1
cdr3_length: 16
cdr3_nt: TGCGCCAGCAGCCCGAGGACAGGGAGATTTAACTATGGCTACACCTTC
cdr3_aa: CASSPRTGRFNYGYTF

clone_size: few
j_call: TRBJ1-5
d_call: TRBD1
v_call: TRBV28
cdr3_length: 15
cdr3_nt: TGTGCCAGCAGTTTAACAGGGGTTAGCAATCAGCCCCAGCATTTT
cdr3_aa: CASSLTGVSNQPQHF

clone_size: -
j_call: TRBJ1-2
d_call: -
v_call: TRBV30
cdr3_length: 13
cdr3_nt: TGTGCCTGGGTGGCAGGACTTAACTATGGCTACACCTTC
cdr3_aa: CAWVAGLNYGYTF